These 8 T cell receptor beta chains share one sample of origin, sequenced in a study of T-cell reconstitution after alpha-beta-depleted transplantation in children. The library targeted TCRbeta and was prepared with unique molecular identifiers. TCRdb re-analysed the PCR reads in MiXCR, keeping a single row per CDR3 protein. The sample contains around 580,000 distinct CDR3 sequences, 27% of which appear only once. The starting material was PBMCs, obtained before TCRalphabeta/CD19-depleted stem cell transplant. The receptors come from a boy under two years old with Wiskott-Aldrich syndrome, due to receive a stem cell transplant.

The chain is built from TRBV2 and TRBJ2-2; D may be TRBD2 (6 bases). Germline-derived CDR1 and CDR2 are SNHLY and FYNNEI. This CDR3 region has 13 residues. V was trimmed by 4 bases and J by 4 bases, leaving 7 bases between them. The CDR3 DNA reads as TGTGCCAGCAGTGGCGGGACCACCGGGGAGCTGTTTTTT. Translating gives CASSGGTTGELFF.

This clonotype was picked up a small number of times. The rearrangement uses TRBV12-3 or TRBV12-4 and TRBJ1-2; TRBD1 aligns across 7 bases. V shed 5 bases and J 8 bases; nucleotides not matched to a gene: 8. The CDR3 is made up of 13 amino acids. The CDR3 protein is CASSTTGQRGYTF. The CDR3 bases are TGTGCCAGCAGTACGACAGGGCAGAGGGGCTACACCTTC.

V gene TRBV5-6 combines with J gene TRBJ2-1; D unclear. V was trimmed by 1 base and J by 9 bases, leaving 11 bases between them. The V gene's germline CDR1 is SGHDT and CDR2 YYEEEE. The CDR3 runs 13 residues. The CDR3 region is CASSLKTAFEQFF. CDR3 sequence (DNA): TGTGCCAGCAGCTTGAAGACGGCCTTTGAGCAGTTCTTC.

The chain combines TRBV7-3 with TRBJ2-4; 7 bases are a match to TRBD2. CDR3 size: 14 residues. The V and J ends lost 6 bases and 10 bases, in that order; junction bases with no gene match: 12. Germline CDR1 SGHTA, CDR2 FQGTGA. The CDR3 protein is CASREERDLCIQYF. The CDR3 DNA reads TGTGCCAGCAGGGAGGAGCGGGATTTGTGTATTCAGTACTTC.

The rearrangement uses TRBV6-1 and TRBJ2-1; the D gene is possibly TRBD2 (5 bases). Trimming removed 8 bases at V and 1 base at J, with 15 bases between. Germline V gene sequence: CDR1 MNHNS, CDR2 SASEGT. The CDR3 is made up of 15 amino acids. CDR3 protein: CASAPSRTSYNEQFF. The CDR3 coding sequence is TGTGCCAGCGCCCCTAGCAGAACTTCCTACAATGAGCAGTTCTTC.

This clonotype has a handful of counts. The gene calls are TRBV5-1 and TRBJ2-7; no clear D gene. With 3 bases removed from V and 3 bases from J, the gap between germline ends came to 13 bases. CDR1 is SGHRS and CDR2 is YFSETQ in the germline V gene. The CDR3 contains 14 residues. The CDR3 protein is CASSSRGSNYEQYF. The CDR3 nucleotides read TGCGCCAGCAGCTCCCGCGGCAGTAACTACGAGCAGTACTTC.

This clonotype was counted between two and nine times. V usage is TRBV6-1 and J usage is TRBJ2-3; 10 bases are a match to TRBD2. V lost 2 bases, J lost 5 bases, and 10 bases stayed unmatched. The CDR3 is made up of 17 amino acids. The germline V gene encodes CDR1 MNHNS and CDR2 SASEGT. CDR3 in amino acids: CASSERPSGSVRDTQYF. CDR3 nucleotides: TGTGCCAGCAGTGAAAGGCCTAGCGGGAGTGTAAGAGATACGCAGTATTTT.

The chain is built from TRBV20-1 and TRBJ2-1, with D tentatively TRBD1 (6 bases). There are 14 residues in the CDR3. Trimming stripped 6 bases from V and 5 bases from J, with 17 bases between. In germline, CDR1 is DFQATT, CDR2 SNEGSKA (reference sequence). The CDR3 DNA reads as TGCAGTGCCCCCGAGACGGGACAAGACAATGAGCAGTTCTTC. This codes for CSAPETGQDNEQFF.